This T cell receptor (beta chain) was captured by sequencing in a study of yellow fever vaccine responses in identical twins. Via MiXCR, TCRdb re-called the RT-PCR reads, giving one row per CDR3 protein. The profile shows 5,500 to 8,000 distinct CDR3 sequences, roughly 86% of them singletons. Germline V gene data show CDR1 as LGHDT and CDR2 as YNNKEL (reference sequence). This CDR3 region has 14 residues. The ends were cut back, 0 bases at V and 3 bases at J, with 9 bases in the middle. Study-wide findings and caveats: It has been reported that, in twins, the vaccine T cell response seemed partly convergent and partly personalized.

With respect to this clonotype: Its antigen is not known.

This sample comprised T cells from blood (PBMCs), unsorted or a sorted subset (not recorded which), obtained before or after yellow fever vaccination (not recorded which). The clonotype originates from a young woman who received the yellow fever vaccine. The chain uses TRBV3-1 and TRBJ2-7, with TRBD1 as a possible D gene (5 bases). The CDR3 sequence: CASSQDQGYYEQYF. DNA for the CDR3: TGTGCCAGCAGCCAAGACCAGGGATACTACGAGCAGTACTTC.